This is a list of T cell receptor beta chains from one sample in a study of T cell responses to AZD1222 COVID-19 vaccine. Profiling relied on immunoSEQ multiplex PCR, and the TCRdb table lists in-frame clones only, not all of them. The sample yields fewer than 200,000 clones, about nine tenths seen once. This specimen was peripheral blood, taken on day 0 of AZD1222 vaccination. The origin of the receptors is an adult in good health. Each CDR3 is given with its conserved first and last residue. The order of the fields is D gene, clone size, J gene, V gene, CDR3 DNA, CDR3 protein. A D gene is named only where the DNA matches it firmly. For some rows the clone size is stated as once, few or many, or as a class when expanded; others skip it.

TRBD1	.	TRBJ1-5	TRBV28	TGTGCCAGCAGGCAGGGACAGGGCAATCAGCCCCAGCATTTT	CASRQGQGNQPQHF
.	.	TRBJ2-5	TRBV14	TGTGCCAGCAGCCGAATTCCACAAAGGGAGACCCAGTACTTC	CASSRIPQRETQYF
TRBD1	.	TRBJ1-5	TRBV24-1	TGTGCCACCAGTGTGACAGGGGACAATCAGCCCCAGCATTTT	CATSVTGDNQPQHF
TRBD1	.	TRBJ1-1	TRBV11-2	TGTGCCAGCAGCTTAAAGCCAGGGGGGAACACTGAAGCTTTCTTT	CASSLKPGGNTEAFF
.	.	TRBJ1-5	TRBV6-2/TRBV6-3	TGTGCCAGCAGCCTGGGATCTTCGAGTCAGCCCCAGCATTTT	CASSLGSSSQPQHF
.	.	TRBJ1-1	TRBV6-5	TGTGCCAGCATGGCCCGTGCGAACACTGAAGCTTTCTTT	CASMARANTEAFF
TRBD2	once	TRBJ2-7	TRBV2	TGTGCCAGCAGTGTAGGACTAGCGGTAGACGAGCAGTACTTC	CASSVGLAVDEQYF
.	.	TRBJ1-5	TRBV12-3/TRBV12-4	TGTGCCAGCAGTTTGGGGCAGAATCAGCCCCAGCATTTT	CASSLGQNQPQHF
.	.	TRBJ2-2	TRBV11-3	TGTGCCAGCAGCTTAGACGTCGTCAGTACCGGGGAGCTGTTTTTT	CASSLDVVSTGELFF
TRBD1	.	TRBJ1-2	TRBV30	TGTGCCTGGAGTGTTCCGGGACAGGCTAACTATGGCTACACCTTC	CAWSVPGQANYGYTF
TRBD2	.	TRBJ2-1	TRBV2	TGTGCCAGCACCTTCTCCGGGACTAGCGGTTACAATGAGCAGTTCTTC	CASTFSGTSGYNEQFF
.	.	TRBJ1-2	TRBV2	TGTGCCAGCTACGGGGGAAGCTATGGCTACACCTTC	CASYGGSYGYTF
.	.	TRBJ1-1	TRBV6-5	TGTGCCAGCACCAGGAACACTGAAGCTTTCTTT	CASTRNTEAFF
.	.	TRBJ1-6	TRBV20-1	TGCAGTGCAAACATCGGGATGGCCCTCCACTTT	CSANIGMALHF
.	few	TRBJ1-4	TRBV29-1	TGCAGCGTTGAAGGCCTCCATGGGGGGGAAGAGAAACTGTTTTTT	CSVEGLHGGEEKLFF
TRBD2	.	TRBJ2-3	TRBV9	TGTGCCAGCAGCGTAGGTAGCGGGAGGCCAGATACGCAGTATTTT	CASSVGSGRPDTQYF
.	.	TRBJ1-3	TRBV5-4	TGTGCCAGCAGCCCTCTTGGGTCTGGAAACACCATATATTTT	CASSPLGSGNTIYF
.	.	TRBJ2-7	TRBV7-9	TGTGCCAGCAGCTTTCGTGTGGGCGGCTCCTACGAGCAGTACTTC	CASSFRVGGSYEQYF
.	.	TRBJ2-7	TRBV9	TGTGCCAGCAGCGTAGGACCAACACACTCCTACGAGCAGTACTTC	CASSVGPTHSYEQYF
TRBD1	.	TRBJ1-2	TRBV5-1	TGCGCCAGCAGCCTTCCGGGACAGAGATATGGCTACACCTTC	CASSLPGQRYGYTF
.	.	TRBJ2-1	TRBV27	TGTGCCAGCAGATCAAGTTTCTCCTACAATGAGCAGTTCTTC	CASRSSFSYNEQFF
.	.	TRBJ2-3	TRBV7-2	TGTGCCAGCAGCTTAGAAGATACGCAGTATTTT	CASSLEDTQYF
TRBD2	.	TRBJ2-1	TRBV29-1	TGCAGCGTTGAAGGTGGACTAGCGGGAGACAATGAGCAGTTCTTC	CSVEGGLAGDNEQFF
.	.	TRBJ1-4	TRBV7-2	TGTGCCAGCAGCTACCCGGACGGACAGAATGAAAAACTGTTTTTT	CASSYPDGQNEKLFF
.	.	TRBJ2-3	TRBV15	TGTGCCACCGCTGTTTTGGGAGATACGCAGTATTTT	CATAVLGDTQYF
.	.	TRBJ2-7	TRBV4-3	TGCGCCAGCAGCCAAGGTCAGGGTTTGTTGTACTTC	CASSQGQGLLYF
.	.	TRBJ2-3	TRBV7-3	TGTGCCAGCAGCCGGGCTGCCGGAGGGGCTACGCAGTATTTT	CASSRAAGGATQYF
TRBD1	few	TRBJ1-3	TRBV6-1	TGTGCCAGCAGTGATGACAGGGCCAACACCATATATTTT	CASSDDRANTIYF
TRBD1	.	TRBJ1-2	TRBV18	TGTGCCAGCTCACCAACGACAGGGTTAGATGGCTACACCTTC	CASSPTTGLDGYTF
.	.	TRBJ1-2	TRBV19	TGTGCCAGTAGTATGCGCTCTGACGGGGTGGCGGGAGACTATGGCTACACCTTC	CASSMRSDGVAGDYGYTF
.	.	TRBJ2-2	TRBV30	TGTGCCTGGAGTGTATTAGGCCCCACCGGGGAGCTGTTTTTT	CAWSVLGPTGELFF
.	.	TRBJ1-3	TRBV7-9	TGTGCCAGCAGGCCGGTTCAGAGCTCTGGAAACACCATATATTTT	CASRPVQSSGNTIYF
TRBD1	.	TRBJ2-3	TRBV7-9	TGTGCCAGCAGTTGGGGTCAAGGGACAGCGGCGCAGTATTTT	CASSWGQGTAAQYF
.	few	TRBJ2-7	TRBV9	TGTGCCAGCAGCGTAGGGGGCGGTACCAAGTTCTCCTACGAGCAGTACTTC	CASSVGGGTKFSYEQYF
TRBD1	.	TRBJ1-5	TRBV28	TGTGCCAGCAGTCGAGGGGGCACGAATCAGCCCCAGCATTTT	CASSRGGTNQPQHF
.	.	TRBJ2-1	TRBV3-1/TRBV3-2	TGTGCCAGCAGCCAGGATTACAATGAGCAGTTCTTC	CASSQDYNEQFF
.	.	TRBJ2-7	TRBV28	TGTGCCAGCAGAACGGGCCGGGGGAATCCCTACGAGCAGTACTTC	CASRTGRGNPYEQYF
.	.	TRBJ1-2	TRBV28	TGTGCCAGCAGTTCAAACAGGGACTATGGCTACACCTTC	CASSSNRDYGYTF
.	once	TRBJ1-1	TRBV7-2	TGTGCCAGCAGCTTAGAAGGCAGGGTGAACACTGAAGCTTTCTTT	CASSLEGRVNTEAFF
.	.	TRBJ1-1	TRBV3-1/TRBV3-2	TGTGCCAGCAGCCAAGTATTTAGAAGATTTGAGATGAACACTGAAGCTTTCTTT	CASSQVFRRFEMNTEAFF
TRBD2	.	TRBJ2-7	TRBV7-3	TGTGCCAGCAGCCCGGGGGTAGCGGGAGTCTCCTACGAGCAGTACTTC	CASSPGVAGVSYEQYF
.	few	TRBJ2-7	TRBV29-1	TGCAGCGTTGTTGTGGGCGGGGTAGGAGAGCAGTACTTC	CSVVVGGVGEQYF
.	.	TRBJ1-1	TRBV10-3	TGTGCCATCAGTGACCCAGGACAGACGAACACTGAAGCTTTCTTT	CAISDPGQTNTEAFF
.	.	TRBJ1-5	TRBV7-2	TGTGCCAGCAGCCAGGCGGTGGGGAGCAATCAGCCCCAGCATTTT	CASSQAVGSNQPQHF
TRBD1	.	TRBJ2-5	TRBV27	TGTGCCAGCAGTACGACAGGGAGCAAGTCCCAGTACTTC	CASSTTGSKSQYF
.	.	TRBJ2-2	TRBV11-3	TGTGCCAGCAGCATCCGGGCCACCGGGGAGCTGTTTTTT	CASSIRATGELFF
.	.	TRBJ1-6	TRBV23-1	TGCGCCAGCAGTCAATGCGGTTTGGGTTCACCCCTCCACTTT	CASSQCGLGSPLHF
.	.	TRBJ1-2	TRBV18	TGTGCCAGCTCCCCTACACCGGGGGCGGGAGGCTACACCTTC	CASSPTPGAGGYTF
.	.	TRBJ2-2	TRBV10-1	TGCGCCAGCAGTGTCGTCAGGGAGGACGGGGAGCTGTTTTTT	CASSVVREDGELFF
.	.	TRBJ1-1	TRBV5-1	TGCGCCAGCAGCTTGGCCGGTCGGCAAGCTTTCTTT	CASSLAGRQAFF
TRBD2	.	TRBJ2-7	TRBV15	TGTGCCACCAGCAGAGATTTTAGGGGACTAGCCGGCGAGCAGTACTTC	CATSRDFRGLAGEQYF
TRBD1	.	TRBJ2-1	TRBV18	TGTGCCAGCTCATTAATCGGGACAGGGAGCTTCTACAATGAGCAGTTCTTC	CASSLIGTGSFYNEQFF
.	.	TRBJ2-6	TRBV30	TGTGCCTGTTGGAAGGGTCACTCTGGGGCCAACGTCCTGACTTTC	CACWKGHSGANVLTF
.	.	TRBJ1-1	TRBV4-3	TGCGCCAGCAGCCAGATATTAGACACGGAGAACACTGAAGCTTTCTTT	CASSQILDTENTEAFF
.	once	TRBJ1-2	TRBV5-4	TGTGCCAGCAGCCCCGGACGGACTTCCTTCGGGGCTGGCTACACCTTC	CASSPGRTSFGAGYTF
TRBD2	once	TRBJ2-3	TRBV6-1	TGTGCCAGCAGTGAAAGCGGGGGGGGACCAGATACGCAGTATTTT	CASSESGGGPDTQYF
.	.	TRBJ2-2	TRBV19	TGTGCCACCTCGGACTTCACCGGGGAGCTGTTTTTT	CATSDFTGELFF
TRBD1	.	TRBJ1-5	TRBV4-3	TGCGCCAGCAGCCAAGATGGACAGGGGGGACAGCCCCAGCATTTT	CASSQDGQGGQPQHF
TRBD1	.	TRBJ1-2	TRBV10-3	TGTGCCATCAGTGAATTAACAGGGGGCCCGGATGGCTACACCTTC	CAISELTGGPDGYTF